Following are 27 T cell receptor beta chains from one sample sequenced in a study of PD-1 blockade in classical Hodgkin lymphoma (dated by TCRdb to between 2020 and 2021). Library preparation was by the immunoSEQ multiplex PCR assay. What TCRdb holds here is the immuneACCESS table cut down to in-frame rearrangements. Part of the clones is not present; checked against another copy, under half of the missing clones reflect an unresolved V gene, and the others are unexplained. This sample has roughly 11,000 clones in its table, and roughly 75% of those were observed once. More than 9% of the sample is in the top ten clones. This specimen's time point label, interpreted: cycle 1 day 1 (C1D1), immediately before nivolumab initiation. Every trial patient had relapsed after autologous stem cell transplantation, and cohorts A, B and C differed in prior brentuximab vedotin exposure. The sample here was peripheral blood mononuclear cells (PBMCs), taken at baseline. Receptors were obtained from a human donor with classical Hodgkin lymphoma.

The DNA for the CDR3 is TGTGCCAGCAGCTCCTATGGGGGAGGGGGAAACAATGAGCAGTTCTTC. Protein sequence: CASSSYGGGGNNEQFF. The V call is TRBV7-6, the J call TRBJ2-1, with a possible D match to TRBD2 (7 bases). CDR1 is SGHVS and CDR2 is FNYEAQ in the germline V gene. This CDR3 spans 16 amino acids. The V gene lost 4 bases and the J gene lost 5 bases, with 18 bases spanning the gap.

V and J are TRBV7-9 and TRBJ2-3; 7 bases align to TRBD2. Germline lookup yields CDR1 SEHNR and CDR2 FQNEAQ (reference sequence). CDR3 size: 15 residues. The V and J ends lost 3 bases and 6 bases, in that order; junction bases with no gene match: 9. The CDR3 sequence is CASSFSRAAGDTQYF. CDR3 coding DNA: TGTGCCAGCAGCTTTTCCAGGGCAGCGGGGGATACGCAGTATTTT.

This chain connects TRBV4-2 to TRBJ1-2; D is uncertain. There are 14 residues in the CDR3. V lost 0 bases and J 3 bases, leaving 8 bases between the germline ends. Germline lookup yields CDR1 LGHNA and CDR2 YNFKEQ. DNA of the CDR3: TGTGCCAGCAGCCAAGACACGTGGGACTATGGCTACACCTTC. Translating gives CASSQDTWDYGYTF.

This clone was seen a few times. The CDR3 sequence: CASSYQGFNTEAFF. Here the CDR3 DNA reads TGTGCCAGCTCATACCAGGGATTTAACACTGAAGCTTTCTTT. J is TRBJ1-1 and V is TRBV18; D is possibly TRBD1 (5 bases). Germline V CDR1 and CDR2: KGHSH, LQKENI. The germline V and J ends were trimmed by 5 bases and 2 bases, with 12 bases remaining between them. The CDR3 covers 14 residues. Full variable domain (rest looked up from reference TRBV18 and TRBJ1-1): NAGVMQNPRHLVRRRGQEARLRCSPMKGHSHVYWYRQLPEEGLKFMVYLQKENIIDESGMPKERFSAEFPKEGPSILRIQQVVRGDSAAYFCASSYQGFNTEAFFGQGTRLTVV.

V and J are TRBV18 and TRBJ1-4; no definite D call. CDR1 and CDR2 from the germline V gene are KGHSH and LQKENI. The CDR3 consists of 16 residues. V gave up 2 bases and J gave up 7 bases, with 17 bases separating them. The CDR3: CASSPLTGDIAEKLFF. CDR3 nucleotide sequence: TGTGCCAGCTCACCATTAACCGGGGATATCGCTGAAAAACTGTTTTTT.

The chain uses TRBV7-9 and TRBJ2-1; D remains unclear. CDR3 size: 11 residues. Germline lookup yields CDR1 SEHNR and CDR2 FQNEAQ (reference sequence). V was shortened by 6 bases and J by 5 bases, with 5 bases between the two germline ends. The CDR3 coding sequence is TGTGCCAGCAGGATTAACAATGAGCAGTTCTTC. It codes for CASRINNEQFF.

CDR3 region: CASSADGNYGYTF. The CDR3 coding sequence is TGTGCCAGCAGCGCGGACGGGAACTATGGCTACACCTTC. V gene TRBV9 combines with J gene TRBJ1-2, with no clear D. The CDR3 consists of 13 residues. V dropped 3 bases and J dropped 2 bases, with 8 bases sitting between them. Germline V gene data show CDR1 as SGDLS and CDR2 as YYNGEE.

This clone appeared once. The chain joins TRBV28 to TRBJ2-3; D unresolved. The CDR3 length is 12 residues. Per germline, CDR1 MDHEN and CDR2 SYDVKM. V was trimmed by 6 bases and J by 4 bases, leaving 8 bases between them. The CDR3 DNA sequence: TGTGCCAGCAGGGAATCCGCAGATACGCAGTATTTT. Amino acids: CASRESADTQYF.

The chain is built from TRBV4-1 and TRBJ2-5, with D hard to call. Germline V gene sequence: CDR1 MGHRA, CDR2 YSYEKL. The CDR3 spans 14 residues. V was shortened by 5 bases and J by 1 base, with 11 bases between the two germline ends. CDR3 DNA sequence: TGCGCCAGCAGCTACCTTGGCCCCCAAGAGACCCAGTACTTC. As protein: CASSYLGPQETQYF.

The J gene is TRBJ1-2, the V gene TRBV28; D is ambiguous. The CDR3 length is 14 residues. Trimming removed 3 bases at V and 7 bases at J, with 15 bases between. CDR1 is MDHEN and CDR2 is SYDVKM in the germline V gene. Here the CDR3 DNA reads TGTGCCAGCAGTTTTTTCTCTCTCGTTGGTGGCTACACCTTC. Amino acids: CASSFFSLVGGYTF.

This clone was observed a few times. The V gene is TRBV7-2, the J gene TRBJ1-5; 7 nucleotides align to TRBD1. Germline CDR1 SGHTA, CDR2 FQGNSA. The CDR3 extends over 15 amino acids. Unmatched junction bases numbered 11, after V lost 5 bases and J lost 7 bases. The CDR3 region has the DNA TGTGCCAGCAGCACAAGACAGGGTTTAGGCCAGCCCCAGCATTTT. Translated: CASSTRQGLGQPQHF.

The chain employs TRBV5-1 and TRBJ2-7; either TRBD1 or TRBD2 may supply D (6 bases each). This CDR3 comprises 14 residues. Germline V gives CDR1 SGHRS, CDR2 YFSETQ. V lost 4 bases, J lost 2 bases, and 13 bases lay in between. The CDR3 loop is CASSPGASTYEQYF. The CDR3 bases are TGCGCCAGCAGCCCGGGGGCCTCAACCTACGAGCAGTACTTC.

This chain uses TRBV7-2 with TRBJ2-1, with a possible D match to TRBD1 (5 bases). Trimming left V 4 bases short and J 6 bases short, with 10 bases between. The CDR3 sequence is 13 residues long. Germline V lookup: CDR1 SGHTA, CDR2 FQGNSA. The CDR3 reads CASSSRQTNEQFF. CDR3 DNA sequence: TGTGCCAGCAGCTCCAGACAGACCAATGAGCAGTTCTTC.

The rearrangement links TRBV5-5 to TRBJ1-5, with TRBD1 identical over 11 bases. Unmatched junction bases numbered 7, after V lost 2 bases and J lost 6 bases. The germline gives CDR1 SGHKS, CDR2 YYEKEE (reference sequence). This CDR3 comprises 16 residues. The DNA for the CDR3 is TGTGCCAGCAGCTTACAAGGGACAGGGGGGACTCAGCCCCAGCATTTT. This encodes CASSLQGTGGTQPQHF.

The chain combines TRBV27 with TRBJ1-6, with TRBD1 identical over 7 bases. Germline trimming cut 3 bases from V and 5 bases from J; bases unmatched to any gene: 13. This CDR3 contains 18 residues. Germline loops: CDR1 MNHEY, CDR2 SMNVEV (reference sequence). The CDR3 protein is CASSLQSQGLINNSPLHF. Written as DNA, the CDR3 is TGTGCCAGCAGTTTGCAATCACAGGGGCTTATAAATAATTCACCCCTCCACTTT.

This clone was recorded once. V usage is TRBV5-6 and J usage is TRBJ2-7, with 10 bases aligning to TRBD1. The V segment lost 2 bases and the J segment 7 bases; nucleotides outside the gene matches: 6. The CDR3 is 14 amino acids. Per germline, CDR1 SGHDT and CDR2 YYEEEE. This CDR3 reads CASSLSGQGVEQYF. In DNA, the CDR3 is TGTGCCAGCAGCTTAAGCGGACAGGGGGTTGAGCAGTACTTC.

The gene calls are TRBV30 and TRBJ1-3; D remains ambiguous. The CDR3 sequence is 14 residues long. Germline-derived CDR1 and CDR2 are GTSNPN and SVGIG (reference sequence). V lost 2 bases, J lost 0 bases, and 8 bases lay in between. CDR3 coding DNA: TGTGCCTGGAGTATGAAGAGCTCTGGAAACACCATATATTTT. Amino acid sequence: CAWSMKSSGNTIYF.

The table lists this clone with a few counts. The J gene is TRBJ1-3, the V gene TRBV19, with D maybe TRBD1 (5 bases). Trimming stripped 5 bases from V and 0 bases from J, with 14 bases between. CDR1 and CDR2 (germline): LNHDA, SQIVND (reference sequence). The CDR3 extends over 16 amino acids. The CDR3 DNA follows: TGTGCCAGTAGTCCTCAGGGACGGAGCTCTGGAAACACCATATATTTT. Amino acid sequence: CASSPQGRSSGNTIYF.

The V and J genes are TRBV7-3 and TRBJ1-1, with D uncertain. The germline V gene has CDR1 SGHTA and CDR2 FQGTGA. Trimming stripped 2 bases from V and 0 bases from J, with 4 bases between. This CDR3 has 13 amino acids. CDR3 region: CASSLDLNTEAFF. As DNA, the CDR3 is TGTGCCAGCAGCTTAGATCTGAACACTGAAGCTTTCTTT. Full variable domain (outside the CDR3, taken from reference TRBV7-3 and TRBJ1-1): GAGVSQTPSNKVTEKGKYVELRCDPISGHTALYWYRQSLGQGPEFLIYFQGTGAADDSGLPNDRFFAVRPEGSVSTLKIQRTERGDSAVYLCASSLDLNTEAFFGQGTRLTVV.

The table lists this clone with a few counts. The chain is built from TRBV19 and TRBJ2-3; 7 bases are a match to TRBD2. Germline V gene sequence: CDR1 LNHDA, CDR2 SQIVND (reference sequence). The ends lost 3 bases at V and 2 bases at J; junction bases unmatched: 8. The CDR3 has 16 residues. The DNA of the CDR3 is TGTGCCAGTAGTATGGGTGGCGGGAGACACACAGATACGCAGTATTTT. Its protein product is CASSMGGGRHTDTQYF.

This clone was seen a few times. The chain has TRBV28 and TRBJ1-4; tentatively, D is TRBD1 (5 bases). The germline V and J ends were trimmed by 5 bases and 4 bases, with 11 bases remaining between them. The germline CDR1 and CDR2 sequences are MDHEN and SYDVKM. The CDR3 spans 14 residues. The CDR3 loop is CASSLDSVNEKLFF. The CDR3 DNA is TGTGCCAGCAGTCTAGACAGCGTTAATGAAAAACTGTTTTTT.

This clone has more than one count but fewer than ten. The gene calls are TRBV19 and TRBJ1-6; 7 bases fit TRBD1. Germline CDR1 reads LNHDA; CDR2 reads SQIVND (reference sequence). The CDR3 is 15 amino acids. The J segment lost 9 bases and the V segment lost 3 bases, leaving 8 bases of the junction unmatched. CDR3 nucleotide sequence: TGTGCCAGTAGTATGGAGGGCTGGGACAGTTCACCCCTCCACTTT. It specifies CASSMEGWDSSPLHF.

The chain recombines TRBV7-8 with TRBJ2-1; 7 nucleotides agree with TRBD1. This CDR3 comprises 18 residues. The trim removed 1 base at V and 4 bases at J, leaving 13 bases unmatched. Germline-derived CDR1 and CDR2 are SGHVS and FQNEAQ. CDR3 protein: CASSLGGFLGGRYNEQFF. CDR3 sequence (DNA): TGTGCCAGCAGCTTAGGGGGATTTTTAGGGGGCCGTTACAATGAGCAGTTCTTC.

The gene calls are TRBV5-1 and TRBJ2-7; 11 positions match TRBD1. V gave up 3 bases and J gave up 5 bases; unmatched junction bases: 10. The CDR3 has 16 residues. In germline, CDR1 is SGHRS, CDR2 YFSETQ. The CDR3 loop is CASSYDPGQGAHEQYF. CDR3 bases: TGCGCCAGCAGCTACGATCCAGGACAGGGGGCTCACGAGCAGTACTTC.

The rearrangement links TRBV19 to TRBJ1-2, with 12 bases fitting TRBD1. CDR3 length: 16 residues. With 6 bases clipped from V and 5 bases from J, the junction kept 10 bases outside the gene matches. Germline-derived CDR1 and CDR2 are LNHDA and SQIVND (reference sequence). CDR3 sequence (DNA): TGTGCCAGTAGGGACCAAGGGACAGGGGGCGGTTATGGCTACACCTTC. Translated: CASRDQGTGGGYGYTF.

The J gene is TRBJ1-2, the V gene TRBV5-7; D not resolved. TRBV5-7 is treated as an ORF (open reading frame) with a function not yet certain. V lost 0 bases and J lost 1, with 10 bases in between. This CDR3 is 15 amino acids long. CDR3 bases: TGTGCCAGCAGCTTGGAAGGGTTCTATAACTATGGCTACACCTTC. Its protein product is CASSLEGFYNYGYTF.

The rearrangement links TRBV29-1 to TRBJ1-2; D gene ambiguous. Trimming stripped 7 bases from V and 4 bases from J, with 16 bases between. The V gene's germline CDR1 is SQVTM and CDR2 ANQGSEA. The CDR3 runs to 13 residues. For the CDR3, the DNA is TGCAGCGCCCAATCACGGGTTGGCTATGGCTACACCTTC. Encoded protein: CSAQSRVGYGYTF.